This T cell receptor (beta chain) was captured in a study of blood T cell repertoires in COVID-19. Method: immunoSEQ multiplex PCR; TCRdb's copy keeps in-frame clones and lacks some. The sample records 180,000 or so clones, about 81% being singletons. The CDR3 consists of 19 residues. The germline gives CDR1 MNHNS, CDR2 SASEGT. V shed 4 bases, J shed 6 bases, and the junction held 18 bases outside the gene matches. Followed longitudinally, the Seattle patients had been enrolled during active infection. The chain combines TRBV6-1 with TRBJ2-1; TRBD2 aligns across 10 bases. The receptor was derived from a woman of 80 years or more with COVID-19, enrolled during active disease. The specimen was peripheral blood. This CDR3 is CASSGGQLAGSLPFNEQFF. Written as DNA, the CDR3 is TGTGCCAGCAGTGGAGGTCAACTAGCGGGGAGCCTCCCCTTCAATGAGCAGTTCTTC.